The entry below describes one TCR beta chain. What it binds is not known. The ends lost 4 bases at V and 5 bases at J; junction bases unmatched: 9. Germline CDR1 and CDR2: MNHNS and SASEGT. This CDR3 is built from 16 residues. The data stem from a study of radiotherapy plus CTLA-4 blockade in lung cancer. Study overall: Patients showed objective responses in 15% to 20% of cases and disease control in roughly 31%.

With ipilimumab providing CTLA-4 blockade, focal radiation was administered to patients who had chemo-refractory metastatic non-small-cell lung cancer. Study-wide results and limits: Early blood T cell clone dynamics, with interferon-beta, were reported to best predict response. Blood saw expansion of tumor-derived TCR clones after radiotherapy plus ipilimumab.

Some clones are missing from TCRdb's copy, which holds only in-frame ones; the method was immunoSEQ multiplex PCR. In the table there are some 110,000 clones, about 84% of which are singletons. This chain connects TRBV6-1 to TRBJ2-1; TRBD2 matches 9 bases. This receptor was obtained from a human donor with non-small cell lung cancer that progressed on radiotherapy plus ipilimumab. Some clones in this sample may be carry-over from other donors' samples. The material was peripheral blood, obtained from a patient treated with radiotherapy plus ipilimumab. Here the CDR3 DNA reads TGTGCCAGCAGTGTCCTTAGCGGGGGAGGGCACAATGAGCAGTTCTTC. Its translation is CASSVLSGGGHNEQFF.